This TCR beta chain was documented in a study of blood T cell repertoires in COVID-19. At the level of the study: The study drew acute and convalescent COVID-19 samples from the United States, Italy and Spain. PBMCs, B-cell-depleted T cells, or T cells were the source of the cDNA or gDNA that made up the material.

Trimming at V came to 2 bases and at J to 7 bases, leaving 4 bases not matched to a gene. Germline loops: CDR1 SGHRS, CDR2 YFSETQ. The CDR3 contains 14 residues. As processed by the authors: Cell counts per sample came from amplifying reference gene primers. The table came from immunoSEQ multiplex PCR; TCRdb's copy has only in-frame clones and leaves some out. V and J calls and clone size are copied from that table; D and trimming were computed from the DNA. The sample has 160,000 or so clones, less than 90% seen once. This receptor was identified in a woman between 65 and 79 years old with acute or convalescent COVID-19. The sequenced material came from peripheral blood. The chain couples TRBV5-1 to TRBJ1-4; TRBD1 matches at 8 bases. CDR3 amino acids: CASSLQGESEKLFF. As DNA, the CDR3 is TGCGCCAGCAGCTTACAGGGGGAGAGTGAAAAACTGTTTTTT. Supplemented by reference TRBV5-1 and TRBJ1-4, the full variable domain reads KAGVTQTPRYLIKTRGQQVTLSCSPISGHRSVSWYQQTPGQGLQFLFEYFSETQRNKGNFPGRFSGRQFSNSRSEMNVSTLELGDSALYLCASSLQGESEKLFFGSGTQLSVL.